This T cell receptor beta chain appears in the sequencing data of a study of blood T cell repertoires in COVID-19. Across the study: Acute and convalescent COVID-19 specimens originated in the United States, Italy and Spain. From T cells, B-cell-depleted T cells, or PBMCs came the material, which was cDNA or gDNA.

Authors' analysis steps: Amplifying reference gene primers gave estimates of nucleated cell counts. Repertoires were generated with immunoSEQ multiplex PCR, while TCRdb's copy carries only in-frame clones and drops some. D and trimming come from the DNA, and the V and J calls and clone size come from that table. The sample yields 300,000 to 450,000 clones, around 87% seen once. V lost 5 bases to trimming and J lost 2 bases; unmatched junction nucleotides: 6. CDR3 length equals 15 residues. CDR1 SNHLY and CDR2 FYNNEI come from the germline V gene. Enrolled during active infection, Seattle patients were then followed longitudinally.

The receptor was isolated from a woman aged 55-69 years with COVID-19, enrolled during active disease. The chain combines TRBV2 with TRBJ1-2; 9 bases agree with TRBD1. Sequences were obtained from peripheral blood. The CDR3 region is CASSPGQGVNYGYTF. CDR3 DNA sequence: TGTGCCAGCAGTCCGGGACAGGGCGTAAACTATGGCTACACCTTC.